This record concerns one T cell receptor beta chain sequence. Different DNA sequences within this sample yield the same CDR3. Data came from immunoSEQ multiplex PCR; TCRdb stores just in-frame clones and leaves some out. This repertoire shows around 2.1 million clones, roughly 95% found once; its top ten account for 0.13%. This record belongs to a study of shared clonotypes between healthy human individuals. The overall study: Donors had three CD4 naive, three CD4 memory, two CD8 naive and one CD8 memory plate apiece.

The CDR3 has 12 residues. V lost 4 bases to trimming and J lost 5 bases, with 6 bases between them. Germline V gene data show CDR1 as SGHDT and CDR2 as YYEEEE. Sequenced input: naive CD4+ T cells sorted from blood. Subset indicated: CD45RA+ positively selected. This chain joins TRBV5-6 and TRBJ2-2; a weak D match, TRBD2 (5 bases). The TCR originated in a man younger than 30 in good health. The CDR3 bases are TGTGCCAGCAGCCGGAGGACCGGGGAGCTGTTTTTT. Amino acid sequence: CASSRRTGELFF.